Below, 29 T cell receptor beta chains from the same sample are listed, as sequenced in a study of regulatory T cells in long-lasting Graves disease. Arm-PCR of CDR3 regions and iRepertoire HTBI primers were used to build TCR beta libraries. TCRdb processed the multiplex PCR reads anew with MiXCR; each CDR3 protein has one entry. The top ten clones hold about 10% of a sample with under 250,000 distinct CDR3 sequences, about 19% of them seen once. The time point was: newly diagnosed GD, antithyroid drugs for less than 3 months. With RNA extracted from PBMCs as input, the TCR library was made. The same data also went into a second study, on T cells in Graves' hyperthyroidism and ophthalmopathy.

The specimen comprised peripheral blood mononuclear cells (PBMCs), sampled at new diagnosis, from a patient treated with antithyroid drugs. These receptor sequences come from a woman younger than 45 with Graves disease.

The chain is built from TRBV7-9 and TRBJ2-5, with 8 bases lining up with TRBD2. V was pared by 5 bases and J by 4 bases, with 12 bases of the junction left unmatched. Germline V gives CDR1 SEHNR, CDR2 FQNEAQ (reference sequence). This CDR3 comprises 16 residues. The CDR3 sequence is CASSTGSGSNLETQYF. The CDR3 nucleotides are TGTGCCAGCAGCACTGGAAGCGGGAGTAACCTAGAGACCCAGTACTTC.

At least ten counts were recorded for this clonotype. V usage is TRBV30 and J usage is TRBJ1-3; D not certain. The germline V gene has CDR1 GTSNPN and CDR2 SVGIG (reference sequence). Trimming cost V 1 base and J 8 bases, with 12 bases left between them. The CDR3 is made up of 13 amino acids. In nucleotides, the CDR3 is TGTGCCTGGAGTGCACGGCGTGGGCACACCATATATTTT. Amino acid sequence: CAWSARRGHTIYF.

This clonotype occurred many times. The rearrangement joins TRBV15 to TRBJ2-5; 10 bases are shared with TRBD1. The CDR3 loop spans 16 amino acids. The V gene end was trimmed by 5 bases and the J gene end by 5 bases; junction bases not matched to a gene: 11. From germline, CDR1 is LNHNV and CDR2 YYDKDF (reference sequence). This CDR3 is CATSGRDRGLRETQYF. The CDR3 DNA follows: TGTGCCACCAGCGGCCGGGACAGGGGTTTGCGGGAGACCCAGTACTTC.

The sample holds a few counts of this clonotype. This chain uses TRBV11-2 with TRBJ2-7, with D unresolved. Looked up from germline, CDR1 is SGHAT and CDR2 is FQNNGV. V was trimmed by 2 bases and J by 3 bases, leaving 8 bases between them. The CDR3 totals 13 residues. The CDR3 sequence: CASSLWALYEQYF. The CDR3 nucleotides read TGTGCCAGCAGCTTATGGGCCCTCTACGAGCAGTACTTC.

Turning to this clonotype: Only one base separates this from a far larger clonotype, so it likely reflects a read error. This chain links TRBV12-3 or TRBV12-4 with TRBJ1-5; perhaps TRBD1 as D (6 bases). This CDR3 spans 14 amino acids. This chain's CDR3 is CASSFPQGRQPLHF. CDR3 bases: TGTGCCAGCAGTTTTCCACAGGGACGGCAGCCCCTGCATTTT.

This clonotype was counted ten times or more. The gene calls are TRBV6-2 or TRBV6-3 and TRBJ2-2, with TRBD2 as a possible D gene (5 bases). The germline V gene has CDR1 MNHEY and CDR2 SVGEGT. The V end was cut by 2 bases, the J end by 5 bases, with 12 bases between. The CDR3 length is 15 residues. In DNA, the CDR3 is TGTGCCAGCAGTTACCAGGAGGAGGAAACCGGGGAGCTGTTTTTT. Translating gives CASSYQEEETGELFF.

In this sample, this clonotype turned up many times. This chain uses TRBV11-2 with TRBJ1-4; 8 positions match TRBD1. The length of the CDR3 is 18 residues. The V segment lost 1 base and the J segment 7 bases; nucleotides outside the gene matches: 14. Germline V gene lookup returns CDR1 SGHAT and CDR2 FQNNGV. This CDR3 is CASSLGTGNDRWGEKLFF. CDR3 nucleotide sequence: TGTGCCAGCAGCTTAGGGACAGGGAATGATCGCTGGGGTGAAAAACTGTTTTTT.

Here the CDR3 DNA reads TGTGCCAGTACCCCCGGGACGGGTAACTATGGCTACACCTTC. It translates to CASTPGTGNYGYTF. The V call is TRBV19, the J call TRBJ1-2; TRBD1 is a possible D gene (5 bases). Germline V gives CDR1 LNHDA, CDR2 SQIVND (reference sequence). Trimming removed 7 bases at V and 1 base at J, with 13 bases between. The CDR3 is 14 residues long.

This clonotype was found many times. The chain is built from TRBV14 and TRBJ1-2, with 7 nucleotides matching TRBD1. Germline trimming cut 6 bases from V and 4 bases from J; bases unmatched to any gene: 5. This CDR3 spans 13 amino acids. Germline CDR1 SGHDN, CDR2 FVKESK. The CDR3 loop is CASSLGTAYGYTF. The CDR3, as DNA: TGTGCCAGCAGTCTCGGGACAGCCTATGGCTACACCTTC.

This clonotype came up many times. The rearrangement links TRBV12-3 or TRBV12-4 to TRBJ1-2; the D gene is possibly TRBD1 (6 bases). V dropped 3 bases and J dropped 7 bases, with 15 bases sitting between them. The CDR3 is 14 residues long. CDR3 sequence: CASSFRGALLGYTF. In nucleotides, the CDR3 is TGTGCCAGCAGTTTTAGGGGGGCTCTCCTTGGCTACACCTTC.

This clonotype has ten or more counts. The rearrangement joins TRBV10-3 to TRBJ2-1; TRBD2 matches at 8 bases. Germline V gene sequence: CDR1 ENHRY, CDR2 SYGVKD. This CDR3 comprises 15 residues. The V and J ends lost 3 bases and 7 bases, in that order; junction bases with no gene match: 8. The CDR3 bases are TGTGCCATCAGTGAACCGACTAGCGAGGTGAATGAGCAGTTCTTC. Translation gives CAISEPTSEVNEQFF.

This clonotype has at least ten counts. CDR3 sequence: CSARPRLAGDTQYF. Written as DNA, the CDR3 is TGCAGTGCTAGACCTCGACTAGCGGGAGATACGCAGTATTTT. The rearrangement uses TRBV20-1 and TRBJ2-3; 10 bases map to TRBD2. Germline V lookup: CDR1 DFQATT, CDR2 SNEGSKA (reference sequence). The CDR3 extends over 14 amino acids. V lost 2 bases and J lost 5; bases outside the gene matches: 4.

This clonotype appeared many times. V gene TRBV7-9 combines with J gene TRBJ2-2; TRBD1 is a possible D gene (6 bases). CDR1 is SEHNR, CDR2 FQNEAQ, per germline (reference sequence). Between the trimmed V and J ends, which lost 5 bases and 3 bases, there was a span of 16 bases. CDR3 length equals 16 residues. The CDR3 protein is CASSPGGQGHTGELFF. In DNA form, the CDR3 reads TGTGCCAGCAGCCCTGGGGGCCAGGGACACACCGGGGAGCTGTTTTTT.

This clonotype occurred a few times. The chain joins TRBV12-3 or TRBV12-4 to TRBJ1-4; D unresolved. V was trimmed by 2 bases and J by 5 bases, leaving 9 bases between them. CDR3 length equals 14 residues. CDR3 amino acids: CASSLLGGNEKLFF. The DNA for the CDR3 is TGTGCCAGCAGTTTACTAGGAGGCAATGAAAAACTGTTTTTT.

Ten or more counts support this clonotype. CDR3 bases: TGTGCCAGCAGTTTATTAGGGGGAGGGGAGCAGTACTTC. Amino acid sequence: CASSLLGGGEQYF. V and J are TRBV28 and TRBJ2-7; D might be TRBD2 (7 bases). The germline CDR1 and CDR2 sequences are MDHEN and SYDVKM. The CDR3 spans 13 residues. Trimming took off 1 base at V and 7 bases at J, with 11 bases between the two ends.

The J gene is TRBJ2-3, the V gene TRBV2; 7 bases are shared with TRBD1. The length of the CDR3 is 15 residues. Trimming at V came to 6 bases and at J to 1 base, leaving 7 bases not matched to a gene. The germline V gene encodes CDR1 SNHLY and CDR2 FYNNEI. CDR3 region: CASSLDRVGTDTQYF. Written as DNA, the CDR3 is TGTGCCAGCAGCCTAGACAGGGTGGGCACAGATACGCAGTATTTT.

This clonotype was seen at least ten times. The rearrangement uses TRBV25-1 and TRBJ1-1, with D uncertain. The CDR3 totals 14 residues. CDR1 is MGHDK and CDR2 is SYGVNS in the germline V gene. Between the trimmed V and J ends, which lost 3 bases and 0 bases, there was a span of 8 bases. This CDR3 reads CASSERTVNTEAFF. The CDR3 nucleotides are TGTGCCAGCAGTGAGAGGACGGTGAACACTGAAGCTTTCTTT.

Ten or more counts support this clonotype. The chain recombines TRBV28 with TRBJ1-1; D may be TRBD1 (5 bases). Trimming removed 7 bases from V and 1 base from J, with 13 bases in between. The germline CDR1 and CDR2 sequences are MDHEN and SYDVKM. The CDR3 has 14 amino acids. The DNA for the CDR3 is TGTGCCAGCATACTGGGGGGGAGGAACACTGAAGCTTTCTTT. Translating gives CASILGGRNTEAFF.

This clonotype has ten or more counts. This rearrangement joins TRBV11-2 to TRBJ2-7; D is uncertain. The CDR3 covers 14 residues. V shed 1 base and J shed 2 bases, with 9 bases lying between them. Germline V CDR1 and CDR2: SGHAT, FQNNGV. CDR3 in DNA: TGTGCCAGCAGCTTAGCCAGGTCCACCTACGAGCAGTACTTC. Translation: CASSLARSTYEQYF. The full variable domain, completed using reference TRBV11-2 and TRBJ2-7, is EAGVAQSPRYKIIEKRQSVAFWCNPISGHATLYWYQQILGQGPKLLIQFQNNGVVDDSQLPKDRFSAERLKGVDSTLKIQPAKLEDSAVYLCASSLARSTYEQYFGPGTRLTVT.

The table lists this clonotype with many counts. The chain recombines TRBV27 with TRBJ2-3, with D uncertain. CDR3 size: 13 residues. Trimming left V 4 bases short and J 0 bases short, with 5 bases between. Germline CDR1 MNHEY, CDR2 SMNVEV (reference sequence). The CDR3 spells CASSWLSTDTQYF. The DNA of the CDR3 is TGTGCCAGCAGTTGGCTCAGCACAGATACGCAGTATTTT.

This chain connects TRBV7-2 to TRBJ2-1, with 11 bases fitting TRBD2. Germline V gives CDR1 SGHTA, CDR2 FQGNSA. Trimming at V came to 2 bases and at J to 12 bases, leaving 9 bases not matched to a gene. The CDR3 spans 15 residues. DNA of the CDR3: TGTGCCAGCAGCTTACAAACTAGCGGGAGTTTAGGGCAGTTCTTC. As protein: CASSLQTSGSLGQFF.

This clonotype was detected only a few times. This chain links TRBV20-1 with TRBJ2-5; D could derive from TRBD1 or TRBD2 (6 bases each). V lost 6 bases, J lost 2 bases, and 16 bases lay in between. From germline, CDR1 is DFQATT and CDR2 SNEGSKA (reference sequence). This CDR3 is 14 amino acids long. Here the CDR3 DNA reads TGCAGTGCCCGCGGGACAAGGGCTCAAGAGACCCAGTACTTC. Encoded protein: CSARGTRAQETQYF.

This clonotype has a count of ten or more. As DNA, the CDR3 is TGTGCCAGCAGTTACTCGTATTCAGGGTCAGGAGGCTACACCTTC. This codes for CASSYSYSGSGGYTF. The chain recombines TRBV6-5 with TRBJ1-2; a possible D gene is TRBD1 (5 bases). CDR3 size: 15 residues. V lost 0 bases to trimming and J lost 8 bases, with 16 bases between them. Germline values: CDR1 MNHEY, CDR2 SVGAGI.

The sample holds many counts of this clonotype. This rearrangement joins TRBV14 to TRBJ2-1; no firm D call. This CDR3 region has 15 residues. CDR1 is SGHDN and CDR2 is FVKESK in the germline V gene. Trimming removed 6 bases at V and 4 bases at J, with 16 bases between. In DNA, the CDR3 is TGTGCCAGCAGTCCCACGATAGGAGCTTACAATGAGCAGTTCTTC. Protein product: CASSPTIGAYNEQFF.

In this sample, this clonotype turned up a few times. The chain combines TRBV4-1 with TRBJ2-3, with 9 bases matching TRBD2. Losses at the gene ends were 0 bases for V and 3 bases for J; bases not matched to a gene: 10. The germline V gene has CDR1 MGHRA and CDR2 YSYEKL. The length of the CDR3 is 18 residues. CDR3 in amino acids: CASSQDSGVAGVTDTQYF. The CDR3 DNA reads TGCGCCAGCAGCCAAGATTCCGGGGTAGCGGGAGTGACAGATACGCAGTATTTT.

There are many counts of this clonotype. The chain combines TRBV7-9 with TRBJ2-7; TRBD2 aligns across 9 bases. Germline V gene sequence: CDR1 SEHNR, CDR2 FQNEAQ (reference sequence). Trimming took 5 bases from V and 6 from J; bases not matched to a gene: 8. This CDR3 comprises 14 residues. The DNA for the CDR3 is TGTGCCAGCAGCGTCTCTAGCGGGGATAGCGAGCAGTACTTC. This gives the protein CASSVSSGDSEQYF. Based on the CDR3 plus reference TRBV7-9 and TRBJ2-7, the full variable domain is DTGVSQNPRHKITKRGQNVTFRCDPISEHNRLYWYRQTLGQGPEFLTYFQNEAQLEKSRLLSDRFSAERPKGSFSTLEIQRTEQGDSAMYLCASSVSSGDSEQYFGPGTRLTVT.

This clonotype was observed many times. This chain connects TRBV11-2 to TRBJ2-5, with 11 bases identical to TRBD2. Germline V gene data show CDR1 as SGHAT and CDR2 as FQNNGV. The CDR3 has 18 amino acids. The V and J ends lost 2 bases and 3 bases, in that order; junction bases with no gene match: 11. The CDR3 loop reads CASSLYPTSTSGKETQYF. The CDR3 DNA is TGTGCCAGCAGCTTATATCCCACCTCGACTAGCGGGAAAGAGACCCAGTACTTC.

The rearrangement uses TRBV28 and TRBJ1-6; 11 bases are shared with TRBD1. CDR1 is MDHEN and CDR2 is SYDVKM in the germline V gene. CDR3 length: 16 residues. Trimming at V came to 1 base and at J to 8 bases, leaving 4 bases not matched to a gene. CDR3 DNA: TGTGCCAGCAGTTTATTGGACAGGGGGCAGGATTCACCCCTCCACTTT. This gives the protein CASSLLDRGQDSPLHF.

Details on this clonotype: Possible read error: a much larger clone is one base away. V gene TRBV20-1 combines with J gene TRBJ2-7, with D tentatively TRBD2 (5 bases). CDR1 is DFQATT and CDR2 is SNEGSKA in the germline V gene (reference sequence). This CDR3 comprises 12 residues. The CDR3 nucleotides read TGCAGTACTAGAGCTGGAGCCTACGAGCAGTACTTC. Its protein is CSTRAGAYEQYF.